What follows are 23 T cell receptor beta chains derived from one specimen sequenced in a study of radiotherapy plus CTLA-4 blockade in lung cancer. Sequenced by immunoSEQ multiplex PCR; TCRdb stores in-frame clones only, minus some. The sample has 50,000 to 65,000 clones; about four fifths are singletons. This material consisted of peripheral blood, taken from a patient treated with radiotherapy plus ipilimumab. The source is a human donor with non-small cell lung cancer who had a complete response to radiotherapy plus ipilimumab.

This rearrangement joins TRBV11-2 to TRBJ1-1; TRBD1 matches at 7 bases. The CDR3 totals 13 residues. Germline V gene sequence: CDR1 SGHAT, CDR2 FQNNGV. The J segment lost 8 bases and the V segment lost 5 bases, leaving 8 bases of the junction unmatched. The CDR3 DNA follows: TGTGCCAGCAGCAGGGGGCGTATTAGAGAAGCTTTCTTT. Protein sequence: CASSRGRIREAFF.

J is TRBJ1-1 and V is TRBV12-5; 8 bases are a match to TRBD1. V was clipped by 5 bases and J by 0 bases; unmatched bases: 8. In germline, CDR1 is LGHNT, CDR2 FRNRAP. The CDR3 length is 16 residues. CDR3 DNA sequence: TGTGCTAGTGGTCGCCCCAGGGGGCGGTTGAACACTGAAGCTTTCTTT. Translated, it gives CASGRPRGRLNTEAFF.

The chain employs TRBV11-2 and TRBJ2-1, with D unresolved. Germline V CDR1 and CDR2: SGHAT, FQNNGV. V was cut by 4 bases and J by 10 bases, with 14 bases left in between. The CDR3 runs to 13 residues. CDR3 coding DNA: TGTGCCAGCAGCTCCCTACAGAATGCGGAGCAGTTCTTC. Translated: CASSSLQNAEQFF.

The V and J genes are TRBV7-8 and TRBJ1-6, with a weak D call TRBD1 (5 bases). The germline CDR1 and CDR2 sequences are SGHVS and FQNEAQ. The V gene lost 5 bases and the J gene lost 9 bases, with 17 bases spanning the gap. CDR3 length: 15 residues. CDR3 bases: TGTGCCAGCAGCCCCCCCGGGACTTTCGGTTCACCCCTCCACTTT. It yields the protein CASSPPGTFGSPLHF.

This clone came up a few times. The V gene is TRBV6-6, the J gene TRBJ1-4, with 9 bases lining up with TRBD1. V shed 2 bases, J shed 8 bases, and the junction held 6 bases outside the gene matches. The CDR3 has 15 residues. The germline CDR1 and CDR2 sequences are MNHNY and SVGAGI (reference sequence). For the CDR3, the DNA is TGTGCCAGCAGTTACCCGGACAGGGGAAACGAAAAACTGTTTTTT. Translation gives CASSYPDRGNEKLFF.

This clone was observed a handful of times. The chain links TRBV10-1 to TRBJ2-1, with TRBD1 identical over 9 bases. The CDR3 length is 17 residues. Germline V gives CDR1 WNHNN, CDR2 SYGVQD (reference sequence). The V segment lost 4 bases and the J segment 2 bases; nucleotides outside the gene matches: 9. CDR3 amino acids: CASSAPSDRGAYNEQFF. The CDR3 region has the DNA TGCGCCAGCAGTGCTCCCTCGGACAGGGGTGCCTACAATGAGCAGTTCTTC.

V gene TRBV6-5 combines with J gene TRBJ2-3; TRBD1 might be the D (6 bases). Germline V gene lookup returns CDR1 MNHEY and CDR2 SVGAGI. V dropped 8 bases and J dropped 4 bases, with 13 bases sitting between them. The CDR3 spans 13 residues. The CDR3: CASRTGRADTQYF. The CDR3 DNA reads as TGTGCCAGCCGTACAGGGCGTGCAGATACGCAGTATTTT.

This clone was detected only a few times. The V gene is TRBV30, the J gene TRBJ1-5, with D tentatively TRBD1 (5 bases). V was clipped by 1 base and J by 2 bases, with 18 bases between them. The CDR3 sequence is 17 residues long. Germline CDR1 is GTSNPN and CDR2 is SVGIG (reference sequence). This CDR3 reads CAWSDVIPGQGNQPQHF. The CDR3 DNA is TGTGCCTGGAGTGATGTGATACCAGGACAAGGCAATCAGCCCCAGCATTTT.

This clone turned up a few times. The CDR3: CAISEMLGTDTQYF. The CDR3 bases are TGTGCCATCAGTGAGATGCTAGGCACAGATACGCAGTATTTT. The rearrangement links TRBV10-3 to TRBJ2-3; D unclear. Per germline, CDR1 ENHRY and CDR2 SYGVKD. Trimming removed 2 bases at V and 1 base at J, with 7 bases between. The CDR3 has 14 amino acids.

The rearrangement uses TRBV5-1 and TRBJ1-2, with TRBD1 matching 7 bases. Germline-derived CDR1 and CDR2 are SGHRS and YFSETQ. The CDR3 is made up of 14 amino acids. Trimming at V came to 0 bases and at J to 5 bases, leaving 4 bases not matched to a gene. CDR3 amino acids: CASSLGTGGYGYTF. DNA of the CDR3: TGCGCCAGCAGCTTGGGGACAGGCGGATATGGCTACACCTTC.

The chain joins TRBV7-2 to TRBJ1-2; 7 nucleotides match TRBD1. After removal of 5 bases from V and 6 bases from J, the junction contained 9 bases not matched to a gene. Germline V lookup: CDR1 SGHTA, CDR2 FQGNSA. CDR3 length: 14 residues. The CDR3 protein is CASSPTGVVNGYTF. The CDR3 coding sequence is TGTGCCAGCAGCCCAACAGGGGTAGTCAATGGCTACACCTTC.

The chain combines TRBV19 with TRBJ2-1, with TRBD2 matching 9 bases. The CDR3 length is 17 residues. Germline CDR1 and CDR2: LNHDA and SQIVND (reference sequence). The V gene end was trimmed by 0 bases and the J gene end by 0 bases; junction bases not matched to a gene: 3. The CDR3: CASSIEGLALSYNEQFF. Written as DNA, the CDR3 is TGTGCCAGTAGTATAGAGGGACTAGCCCTCTCCTACAATGAGCAGTTCTTC. The complete variable domain, with remaining parts taken from reference TRBV19 and TRBJ2-1, reads DGGITQSPKYLFRKEGQNVTLSCEQNLNHDAMYWYRQDPGQGLRLIYYSQIVNDFQKGDIAEGYSVSREKKESFPLTVTSAQKNPTAFYLCASSIEGLALSYNEQFFGPGTRLTVL.

J is TRBJ2-1 and V is TRBV5-1, with 8 nucleotides matching TRBD2. The CDR3 totals 14 residues. V was clipped by 0 bases and J by 6 bases; unmatched bases: 2. Germline V gives CDR1 SGHRS, CDR2 YFSETQ. The CDR3 sequence: CASSLGLATNEQFF. CDR3 in DNA: TGCGCCAGCAGCTTGGGACTAGCGACCAATGAGCAGTTCTTC.

The V gene is TRBV21-1, the J gene TRBJ1-1; the listed D gene, TRBD1, was not tested against the DNA. TRBV21-1 is classified as a pseudogene. The CDR3 consists of 17 residues. The CDR3 nucleotides read TGTGCCAGCACCAAGCTCATCTTGACAGGACGAGGGACTGAAGCTTTCTTT. Residues: CASTKLILTGRGTEAFF.

The rearrangement uses TRBV19 and TRBJ2-2, with D perhaps TRBD1 (6 bases). Trimming took off 5 bases at V and 4 bases at J, with 11 bases between the two ends. CDR1 is LNHDA, CDR2 SQIVND, per germline (reference sequence). The CDR3 length is 14 residues. The chain's CDR3 is CASSSQGGTGELFF. The CDR3 DNA sequence: TGTGCCAGTAGTTCTCAAGGGGGCACCGGGGAGCTGTTTTTT.

This clone was seen only once. The rearrangement uses TRBV5-4 and TRBJ1-1, with a weak D call TRBD1 (5 bases). Trimming pared 2 bases from V and 3 bases from J, leaving 11 bases between. Germline V CDR1 and CDR2: SGHNT, YYREEE (reference sequence). CDR3 size: 14 residues. This chain's CDR3 is CASSFQGRDTEAFF. The CDR3 DNA reads TGTGCCAGCAGCTTTCAGGGTAGGGACACTGAAGCTTTCTTT. Full variable domain (remainder filled in from reference TRBV5-4 and TRBJ1-1): ETGVTQSPTHLIKTRGQQVTLRCSSQSGHNTVSWYQQALGQGPQFIFQYYREEENGRGNFPPRFSGLQFPNYSSELNVNALELDDSALYLCASSFQGRDTEAFFGQGTRLTVV.

The CDR3 here is CASSESTRTIYF. The CDR3 DNA is TGTGCCAGCAGTGAATCGACTCGCACCATATATTTT. J is TRBJ1-3 and V is TRBV2; no reliable D call. The length of the CDR3 is 12 residues. Trimming took 2 bases from V and 9 from J, leaving 8 bases between them. CDR1 SNHLY and CDR2 FYNNEI come from the germline V gene.

The CDR3 spells CASSLVGPGYEAFF. In DNA form, the CDR3 reads TGTGCCAGCAGCTTGGTTGGGCCAGGCTATGAAGCTTTCTTT. The chain joins TRBV5-6 to TRBJ1-1, with D unclear. Trimming pared 0 bases from V and 7 bases from J, leaving 13 bases between. Germline V gene data show CDR1 as SGHDT and CDR2 as YYEEEE. This CDR3 region has 14 residues.

J is TRBJ2-1 and V is TRBV30; the match to TRBD1 covers 9 bases. Trimming took 7 bases from V and 8 from J; bases not matched to a gene: 9. Germline loops: CDR1 GTSNPN, CDR2 SVGIG (reference sequence). CDR3 length: 13 amino acids. As DNA, the CDR3 is TGTGCCTTGACGCCGGGACAGGGTTATGAGCAGTTCTTC. It encodes CALTPGQGYEQFF.

J is TRBJ2-1 and V is TRBV11-2; 10 nucleotides line up with TRBD1. Germline assignment: CDR1 SGHAT and CDR2 FQNNGV. CDR3 length: 15 amino acids. J was trimmed by 2 bases and V by 3 bases; bases with no gene match: 1. The CDR3 region has the DNA TGTGCCAGCAGCTTCGACAGGGGGCCCTACAATGAGCAGTTCTTC. This translates into CASSFDRGPYNEQFF. The full variable domain, completed using reference TRBV11-2 and TRBJ2-1, is EAGVAQSPRYKIIEKRQSVAFWCNPISGHATLYWYQQILGQGPKLLIQFQNNGVVDDSQLPKDRFSAERLKGVDSTLKIQPAKLEDSAVYLCASSFDRGPYNEQFFGPGTRLTVL.

This chain uses TRBV7-2 with TRBJ2-1; possible D gene TRBD2, 5 bases. Germline V gives CDR1 SGHTA, CDR2 FQGNSA. Trimming pared 2 bases from V and 8 bases from J, leaving 10 bases between. The CDR3 is made up of 13 amino acids. CDR3 in DNA: TGTGCCAGCAGCTTATCGGGGAAAGATGAGCAGTTCTTC. This translates into CASSLSGKDEQFF. Using reference TRBV7-2 and TRBJ2-1 for the parts outside the CDR3, the full variable domain is GAGVSQSPSNKVTEKGKDVELRCDPISGHTALYWYRQSLGQGLEFLIYFQGNSAPDKSGLPSDRFSAERTGGSVSTLTIQRTQQEDSAVYLCASSLSGKDEQFFGPGTRLTVL.

The chain links TRBV6-5 to TRBJ2-1; a possible D gene is TRBD2 (5 bases). Germline assignment: CDR1 MNHEY and CDR2 SVGAGI. CDR3 length: 11 residues. V lost 5 bases to trimming and J lost 9 bases, with 8 bases between them. CDR3 sequence (DNA): TGTGCCAGCAGTGCGGGCCCTGAGCAGTTCTTC. This sequence encodes CASSAGPEQFF.

The rearrangement links TRBV27 to TRBJ2-4; a weak D match, TRBD1 (6 bases). V lost 1 base and J lost 0, with 13 bases in between. CDR3 size: 17 residues. Per germline, CDR1 MNHEY and CDR2 SMNVEV (reference sequence). This CDR3 reads CASSLYRGKLAKNIQYF. The CDR3 DNA follows: TGTGCCAGCAGTTTATATAGGGGGAAGCTAGCCAAAAACATTCAGTACTTC.